This TCR beta chain was found in a study of cytomegalovirus exposure and HLA in healthy donors (dated by TCRdb to about 2017). Study-level background: In an earlier analysis of roughly 590 of the donors, about 260 Gb of sequence data and just under 120 million unique TCR beta sequences from about 179 million T cells were reported. An earlier analysis of 500 to 650 of the donors applied high-throughput TCR beta sequencing to assess whether each TCR beta V gene segment acted as functional or pseudogenic. The number of typed donors differed by locus: about 629-640 for A, B, C, DRB1 and DQB1; 500 to 550 for DQA1; 600 to 610 for DPA1; and roughly 490 for DPB1. The study was designed to test whether signatures of past pathogen exposure could be identified by cataloging public T cell receptors. A later genetic analysis took genome-wide SNP genotypes for about 55% of the 666 donors and used that subset as a discovery cohort. Donor age, sex, ethnicity and CMV serostatus were compiled alongside the repertoire data. Among about 390 genotyped donors of the cohort, an average of roughly 240,000 unique TCR beta nucleotide sequences were sequenced per donor, roughly 20% of them non-productive. All discovery cohort repertoires had been generated using a single sequencing platform. Of the 300 to 500 genotyped donors, approximately 81% were placed in the genetic ancestry cluster associated with self-reported Caucasian donors. Besides the first cohort of around 700 subjects, a separate validation cohort made up of 120 different subjects was used. Class I and class II HLA loci were covered by the typing at four-digit resolution. In the later analysis, no new phenotypic data were used to find candidate immune exposures; instead, reliance was placed on TCR beta sequences and their occurrence across donors. The T cell repertoires of under 750 subjects were profiled by immunosequencing and related to cytomegalovirus serostatus. High-throughput TCR immunosequencing, statistical association of individual TCRs with disease status, and machine learning were combined to predict cytomegalovirus infection status. Because of strong linkage in the cohort, a handful of DR-DQ haplotypes were treated as single units for association and clustering. In a later analysis, previously published TCR beta repertoires from fewer than 750 donors were re-analyzed and high-resolution HLA genotyping was added so that TCR occurrence patterns could be studied. An early release that covered about 600 HLA-typed donors contained around 330 gigabases of sequencing data and about 93 million unique TCR sequences. Broader findings and caveats from the paper: Most CMV-associated TCR beta chains appeared to be HLA-restricted in a later analysis, and the HLA associations seemed to be driven largely by CMV exposure. Correlated functional status among segregating V segments might reflect linkage disequilibrium, but an unknown experimental factor could not be ruled out. Only TCR beta chains were sequenced in this cohort, and the absence of alpha or paired-chain data limited detectable features. An earlier analysis of 587 of the donors showed that most TCR beta V segments appeared in productive rearrangements either about 87% or about 30% of the time, which broadly matched IMGT annotations. Because the 87-base-pair reads could not distinguish some IMGT-functional V segments, including TRBV6-2 and TRBV6-3, those segments were excluded. A further reported finding was that TCR beta sequences accurately predicted the HLA-A and HLA-B alleles for most subjects in the first cohort. Because HLA typing was missing for some donors at each locus, association tests included only the typed subset. The earlier analysis of a few hundred of the donors excluded around 17 rarely observed V segments, including chromosome 9 orphons, because counts were too low. A later analysis associated about 18,000 TCR beta sequences with specific HLA alleles at a false discovery rate of 0.05. Sequencing depth was assumed to be roughly uniform across donors in the presence/absence analyses, though that assumption may not hold. A few of the identified cytomegalovirus-associated TCR beta chains were confirmed in vitro to be specific for cytomegalovirus antigens. A cluster of highly shared sequence variants was judged likely to represent a technical artifact of the sequencing pipeline. CMV serostatus was the only immune exposure information available for the cohort. A later analysis reported that several top co-occurrence clusters appeared linked to parvovirus B19, influenza, CMV and Epstein-Barr virus. The classifier was reported to diagnose cytomegalovirus status with high specificity and sensitivity in both the original and validation cohorts. In a later analysis, HLA-associated TCR beta chains were found to be more clonally expanded and to have lower generation probabilities than equally common non-associated chains. Strong co-occurrence of HLA alleles, especially DR and DQ, made assigning TCR associations to individual alleles difficult. According to the authors, the approach could potentially be generalized to other disease states and immunological phenotypes. According to a later genetic analysis, donors in an Asian-associated ancestry cluster had fewer N-insertions in productive TCRs than the approximately 610-donor mean. A total of 164 TCR beta chains were listed by the study as associated with cytomegalovirus. V-gene and J-gene trimming of TCR beta chains was associated with a missense DCLRE1C variant in a later genetic analysis, and the association was replicated in an independent cohort. A later analysis found that TCR association rates varied across HLA loci, with DRB1 alleles showing the most associated TCRs and HLA-C alleles the fewest. Most TCR sequences were observed very rarely across donors, whereas some public TCRs were present in many individuals.

With respect to this clone: Its antigen is currently not known.

Libraries were prepared through the immunoSEQ multiplex PCR assay. The multiplex PCR relied on a mix of 60 forward primers for TCR Vbeta segments and 13 reverse primers for TCR Jbeta segments. The CDR3 region of rearranged TCR beta genes was amplified from genomic DNA with a multiplex PCR assay. The Illumina HiSeq System was used to sequence the amplified TCR beta libraries as 87-base-pair reads. As for the original processing: Across the 640 or so repertoires, a later analysis counted 75 million to 90 million unique TCR beta chains, some 11 million of which were shared by at least two donors. Raw reads were error-corrected and collapsed into unique sequences with a nearest-neighbor algorithm that merged closely related sequences to remove PCR and sequencing errors. Alignment of CDR3 sequences to IMGT reference sequences was used to assign V, D and J gene segments. For a sequence to be retained, a match of at least six nucleotides was required to both a V gene segment and a J gene segment. Rearrangements were called productive when the CDR3 lacked stop codons and stayed in frame with V and J; all others were non-productive. Following IMGT convention, CDR3 was defined as the stretch from the second conserved V-encoded cysteine to the conserved J-encoded phenylalanine. The earlier analysis of about 640 of the donors excluded any sequence lacking an unambiguous match to a single V gene segment. An earlier analysis of about 590 of the donors classified V segments as functional when productive rearrangements were above 56.7% and as segregating when the standard deviation between donors was above 5%. A statistical classification framework was developed to diagnose cytomegalovirus status using the catalog of TCR beta chain sequences. In a later analysis, V and J genes were assigned by comparing TCR nucleotide sequences against IMGT/GENE-DB human TR gene sequences. Using the TCRdist pipeline, a later analysis assigned CDR3 sequences along with most-parsimonious VDJ recombination scenarios. A later analysis defined each TCR beta chain by its CDR3 amino acid sequence plus V-gene family, and excluded reads lacking a unique V-gene family. In a later analysis, 450 to 600 highly shared, low-generation-probability nucleotide sequences were removed to address suspected cross-contamination and a sequencing artifact. In a later analysis, a clonal expansion index was calculated for each public chain from normalized within-repertoire ranks of inferred template counts. In a later analysis, generation probabilities were computed with a VDJ recombination model fitted to out-of-frame rearrangements, and the resulting probabilities were checked against IGoR. Hypergeometric tests were used in a later analysis to score TCR-TCR, TCR-HLA and TCR-CMV co-occurrence, with a repertoire-size bias correction applied to the TCR pairs. To estimate false discovery rates, a later analysis permuted the HLA or CMV assignments 20 times. A later analysis grouped co-occurring TCRs with DBSCAN, adding TCRdist sequence similarity when clustering within HLA-allele-positive subsets. Co-occurrence clustering excluded repertoires with fewer than 30,000 or more than 120,000 public chains, plus five with anomalous nucleotide sharing. TCRdb limited this immuneACCESS table to in-frame rearrangements with V and J called. A share of clones is missing; checked studies link under half to unresolved V genes, and the rest is unexplained. V and J calls plus clone size are reproduced from that table; the DNA served to infer D and trimming. This sample's clone table shows about 150,000 clones. The top ten clones comprise 1.5% to 2% of the sample.

The cohort comprised several hundred healthy bone marrow donors. Cohort members were all nominally healthy when sampled, although unrecorded immune exposures were likely present. The donor was CMV seronegative and belonged to the group of more than 300 seronegative cohort members. A peripheral blood sample was collected from each donor, and TCR beta sequencing was performed on peripheral blood mononuclear cells. Genomic DNA was extracted from the blood cell samples with the Qiagen DNeasy Blood Extraction Kit. V was cut back by 4 bases and J by 1 base, leaving a gap of 10 bases between them. Based on the germline V gene, the CDR1 and CDR2 sequences are SGHRS and YFSETQ. Including the terminal cysteine and phenylalanine, the CDR3 comprises 14 residues. The retained sequence is limited to the CDR3, 42 bases, with the frame set at the first base.

The source is a woman aged 50 to 65 in good health and CMV-seronegative. The sequenced sample consisted of PBMCs. The chain couples TRBV5-1 to TRBJ2-3; a tentative D match to TRBD1 spans 6 bases. The CDR3 corresponds to CASSPWTGTDTQYF. Read as DNA, the sequence is TGCGCCAGCAGCCCCTGGACAGGCACAGATACGCAGTATTTT.